The 7 T cell receptor beta chains listed next were all sequenced from one sample in a study of human T cells and chemical hapten exposure. Time point defined: patch test 1, 2 weeks after DPC sensitization. Documented treatment: therapeutic diphenylcyclopropenone sensitization with weekly scalp DPC. TCRdb passed the RACE reads through MiXCR, listing each CDR3 protein once. The sample yields some 120,000 distinct CDR3 sequences, about 12% seen once. Sequenced here: whole blood, sampled in connection with sensitization to the hapten diphenylcyclopropenone (DPC). The receptors stem from a woman aged 50 to 65 with alopecia areata. Some clones in this sample may be carry-over from other donors' samples.

The V and J genes are TRBV10-3 and TRBJ2-7; TRBD1 matches 9 bases. The CDR3 consists of 13 residues. Germline-derived CDR1 and CDR2 are ENHRY and SYGVKD. The V and J ends lost 10 bases and 1 base, in that order; junction bases with no gene match: 5. The CDR3: CATRGQGSYEQYF. The DNA of the CDR3 is TGTGCCACCAGGGGACAGGGATCCTACGAGCAGTACTTC.

This clonotype showed up many times. The V and J genes are TRBV7-9 and TRBJ2-7, with a possible D match to TRBD1 (5 bases). The germline V gene has CDR1 SEHNR and CDR2 FQNEAQ (reference sequence). This CDR3 is built from 13 residues. The ends were cut back, 3 bases at V and 3 bases at J, with 9 bases in the middle. The CDR3 DNA is TGTGCCAGCAGCTTGAAGCAGGGCTACGAGCAGTACTTC. Its protein is CASSLKQGYEQYF.

This clonotype has only a few counts. The chain links TRBV5-1 to TRBJ1-2; D gene uncertain. This CDR3 contains 15 residues. Germline V gene sequence: CDR1 SGHRS, CDR2 YFSETQ. The ends were cut back, 0 bases at V and 4 bases at J, with 13 bases in the middle. The CDR3 loop is CASSLDSLTAYGYTF. The CDR3 region has the DNA TGCGCCAGCAGCTTGGACAGCCTCACCGCCTATGGCTACACCTTC.

Details on this clonotype: The junction does not match germline at one end; this may be a read error. The V gene is TRBV10-1, the J gene TRBJ1-1; the match to TRBD1 covers 9 bases. The CDR3 contains 12 residues. From germline, CDR1 is WNHNN and CDR2 SYGVQD (reference sequence). The CDR3 loop reads CVSSESGQGAFF. As DNA, the CDR3 is TGCGTCAGCAGTGAGTCGGGACAGGGAGCTTTCTTT.

This clonotype showed up just a few times. This chain links TRBV12-3 or TRBV12-4 with TRBJ1-1; 9 nucleotides agree with TRBD1. The CDR3 runs to 13 residues. Trimming removed 6 bases from V and 10 bases from J; junction bases left unmatched: 9. CDR3 region: CASSPDRGERAFF. CDR3 nucleotides: TGTGCCAGCAGCCCGGACAGGGGAGAACGAGCTTTCTTT.

This clonotype was found many times. CDR3 DNA: TGTGCCAGCAGCTTAGTCCGACAGGGGAGCCTTGGAAACACCATATATTTT. It codes for CASSLVRQGSLGNTIYF. The V call is TRBV7-9, the J call TRBJ1-3; 8 bases map to TRBD1. Germline V lookup: CDR1 SEHNR, CDR2 FQNEAQ (reference sequence). This CDR3 has 17 residues. V trimming: 1 base; J trimming: 3 bases; junction bases outside the gene matches: 8.

This clonotype was found a few times. The chain links TRBV20-1 to TRBJ1-2, with a weak D call TRBD1 (6 bases). Germline CDR1 reads DFQATT; CDR2 reads SNEGSKA (reference sequence). The CDR3 length is 15 residues. V was clipped by 7 bases and J by 3 bases, with 21 bases between them. CDR3 bases: TGCAGTGTTACATCAGGGGCCCTAGCGTACTATGGCTACACCTTC. It is translated as CSVTSGALAYYGYTF.